This T cell receptor (beta chain) was captured in a study of radiation and T cells in renal cell carcinoma. With respect to this clone: What it recognizes is unknown.

Profiling relied on immunoSEQ multiplex PCR, and the TCRdb table lists in-frame clones only, not all of them. Altogether approximately 25,000 clones are present, under 65% being singletons, with the ten largest covering less than 25%. The CDR3 totals 13 residues. The germline V gene has CDR1 SGHTA and CDR2 FQGNSA. The germline V and J ends were trimmed by 3 bases and 5 bases, with 10 bases remaining between them. Overall study results and limits: Tumor samples were small regions of approximately 1.1 g.

Treatment here: treatment-naive control, cytoreductive nephrectomy. Control tumors came from treatment-naive patients without prior radiation. Sequenced material: tumor tissue, taken from a patient whose treatment was nephrectomy without radiotherapy. This receptor was identified in a human donor with renal cell carcinoma. The chain employs TRBV7-2 and TRBJ2-5, with D perhaps matching TRBD2 (5 bases). The CDR3 bases are TGTGCCAGCAGCTTTGACCGGAGGGAGACCCAGTACTTC. This encodes CASSFDRRETQYF.